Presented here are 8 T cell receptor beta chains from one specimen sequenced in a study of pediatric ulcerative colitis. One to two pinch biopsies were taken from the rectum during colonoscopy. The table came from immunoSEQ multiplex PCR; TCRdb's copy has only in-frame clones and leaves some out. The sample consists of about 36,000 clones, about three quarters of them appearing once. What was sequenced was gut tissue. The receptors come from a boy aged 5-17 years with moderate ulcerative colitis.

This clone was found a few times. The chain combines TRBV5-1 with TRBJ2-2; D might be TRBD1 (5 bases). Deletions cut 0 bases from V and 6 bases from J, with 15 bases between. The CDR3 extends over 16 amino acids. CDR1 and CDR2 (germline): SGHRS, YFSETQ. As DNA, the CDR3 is TGCGCCAGCAGCTTGGGACAGAACAACATTGCCGGGGAGCTGTTTTTT. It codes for CASSLGQNNIAGELFF. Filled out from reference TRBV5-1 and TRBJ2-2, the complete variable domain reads KAGVTQTPRYLIKTRGQQVTLSCSPISGHRSVSWYQQTPGQGLQFLFEYFSETQRNKGNFPGRFSGRQFSNSRSEMNVSTLELGDSALYLCASSLGQNNIAGELFFGEGSRLTVL.

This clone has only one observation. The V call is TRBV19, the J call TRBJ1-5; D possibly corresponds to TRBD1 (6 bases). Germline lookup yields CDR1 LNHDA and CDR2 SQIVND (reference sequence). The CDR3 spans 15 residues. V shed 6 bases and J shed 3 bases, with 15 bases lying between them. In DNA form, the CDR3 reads TGTGCCAGTAGGCCCGCAGGGGAGTACAATCAGCCCCAGCATTTT. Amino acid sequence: CASRPAGEYNQPQHF.

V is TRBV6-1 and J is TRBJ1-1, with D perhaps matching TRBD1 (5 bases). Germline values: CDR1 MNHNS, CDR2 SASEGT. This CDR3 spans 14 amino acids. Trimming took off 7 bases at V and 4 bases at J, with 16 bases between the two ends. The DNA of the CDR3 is TGTGCCAGCATCCCGATTTCAGGGCGCACTGAAGCTTTCTTT. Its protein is CASIPISGRTEAFF.

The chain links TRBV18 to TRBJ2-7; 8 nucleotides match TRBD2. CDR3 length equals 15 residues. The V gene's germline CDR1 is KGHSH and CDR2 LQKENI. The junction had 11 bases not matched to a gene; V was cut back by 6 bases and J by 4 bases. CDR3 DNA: TGTGCCAGCTCCCCAAGCGGGAGCCAGTTATACGAGCAGTACTTC. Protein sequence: CASSPSGSQLYEQYF.

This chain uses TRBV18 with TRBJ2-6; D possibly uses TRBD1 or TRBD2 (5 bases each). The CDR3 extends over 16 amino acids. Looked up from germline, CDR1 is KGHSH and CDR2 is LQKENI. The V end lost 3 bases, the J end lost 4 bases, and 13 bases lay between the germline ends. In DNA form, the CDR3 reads TGTGCCAGCTCACCGGTGTCCGGGGACGGGGCCAACGTCCTGACTTTC. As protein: CASSPVSGDGANVLTF.

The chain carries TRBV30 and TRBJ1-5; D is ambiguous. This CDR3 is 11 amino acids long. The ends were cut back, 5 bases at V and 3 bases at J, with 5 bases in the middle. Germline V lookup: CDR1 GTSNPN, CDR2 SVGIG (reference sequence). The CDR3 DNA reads TGTGCCTGGGGGGTCAATCAGCCCCAGCATTTT. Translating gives CAWGVNQPQHF.

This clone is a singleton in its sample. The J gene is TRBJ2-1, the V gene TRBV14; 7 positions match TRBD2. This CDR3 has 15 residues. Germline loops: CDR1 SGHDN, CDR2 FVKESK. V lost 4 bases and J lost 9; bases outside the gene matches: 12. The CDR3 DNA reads TGTGCCAGCAGCCCTAGCGGAGAGTATTGGGGTGAGCAGTTCTTC. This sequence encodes CASSPSGEYWGEQFF.

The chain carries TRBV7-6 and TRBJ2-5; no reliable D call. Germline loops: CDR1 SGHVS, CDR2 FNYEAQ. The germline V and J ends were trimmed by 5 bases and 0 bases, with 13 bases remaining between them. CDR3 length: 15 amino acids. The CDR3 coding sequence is TGTGCCAGCAGCCCAATCAGCAGGTACCAAGAGACCCAGTACTTC. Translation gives CASSPISRYQETQYF.